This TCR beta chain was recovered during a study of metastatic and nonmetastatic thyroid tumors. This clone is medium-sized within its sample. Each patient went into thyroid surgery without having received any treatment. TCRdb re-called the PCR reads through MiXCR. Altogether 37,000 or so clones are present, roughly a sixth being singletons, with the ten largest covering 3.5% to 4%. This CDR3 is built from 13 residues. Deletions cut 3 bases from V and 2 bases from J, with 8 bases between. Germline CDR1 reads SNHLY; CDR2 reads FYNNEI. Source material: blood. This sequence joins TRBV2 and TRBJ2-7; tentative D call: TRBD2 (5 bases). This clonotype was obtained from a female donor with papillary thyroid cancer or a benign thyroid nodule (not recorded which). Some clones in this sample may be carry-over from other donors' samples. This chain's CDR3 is CASSEVGTYEQYF. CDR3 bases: TGTGCCAGCAGTGAGGTCGGGACCTACGAGCAGTACTTC. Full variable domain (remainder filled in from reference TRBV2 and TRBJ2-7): EPEVTQTPSHQVTQMGQEVILRCVPISNHLYFYWYRQILGQKVEFLVSFYNNEISEKSEIFDDQFSVERPDGSNFTLKIRSTKLEDSAMYFCASSEVGTYEQYFGPGTRLTVT.